A few counts support the clone carrying this TCR beta chain. The record originates from a study of human T cells and chemical hapten exposure. Unique molecular identifiers were attached to individual cDNA molecules during library preparation. TCRdb reprocessed the RACE reads via MiXCR and lists one record per CDR3 protein. Of about 60,000 distinct CDR3 sequences in the sample, approximately 10% were seen once. The CDR3 consists of 15 residues. Germline lookup yields CDR1 KGHSH and CDR2 LQKENI. V lost 8 bases and J lost 0, with 17 bases in between. Stated time point: pre-sensitization, week 0. As for treatment: therapeutic diphenylcyclopropenone sensitization with weekly scalp DPC. Donors were 18 to 70-year-old alopecia patients suitable for DPC.

The receptor was isolated from a woman in her thirties or forties with alopecia areata. Some clones in this sample may be carry-over from other donors' samples. Source: whole blood, taken in connection with sensitization to the hapten diphenylcyclopropenone (DPC). The chain couples TRBV18 to TRBJ2-7; D is perhaps TRBD1 or TRBD2 (5 bases each). CDR3 bases: TGTGCCAGCACCGGGGACCGCCGACCCTCCTACGAGCAGTACTTC. Its translation is CASTGDRRPSYEQYF. The full variable domain, its missing parts supplied by reference TRBV18 and TRBJ2-7, is NAGVMQNPRHLVRRRGQEARLRCSPMKGHSHVYWYRQLPEEGLKFMVYLQKENIIDESGMPKERFSAEFPKEGPSILRIQQVVRGDSAAYFCASTGDRRPSYEQYFGPGTRLTVT.